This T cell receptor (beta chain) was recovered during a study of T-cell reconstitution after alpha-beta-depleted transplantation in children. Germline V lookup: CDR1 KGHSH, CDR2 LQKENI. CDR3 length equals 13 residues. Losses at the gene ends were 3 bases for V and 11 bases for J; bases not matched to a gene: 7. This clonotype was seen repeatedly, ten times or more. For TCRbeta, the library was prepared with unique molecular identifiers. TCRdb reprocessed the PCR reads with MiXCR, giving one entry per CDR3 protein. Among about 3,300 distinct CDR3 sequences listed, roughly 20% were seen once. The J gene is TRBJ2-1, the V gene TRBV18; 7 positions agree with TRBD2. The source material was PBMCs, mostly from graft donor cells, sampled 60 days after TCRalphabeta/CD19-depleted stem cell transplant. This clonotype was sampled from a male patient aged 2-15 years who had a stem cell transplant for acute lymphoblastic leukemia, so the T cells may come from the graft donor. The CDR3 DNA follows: TGTGCCAGCTCACCCAGGGACTACATTAAGCAGTTCTTC. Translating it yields CASSPRDYIKQFF.